The clone carrying this T cell receptor (beta chain) was observed a few times. This record belongs to a study of blood T cell repertoires in COVID-19. Study-wide background: T cells, B-cell-depleted T cells, or PBMCs provided the cDNA or gDNA that served as material.

V lost 2 bases and J lost 1, with 11 bases in between. Germline values: CDR1 MNHNS, CDR2 SASEGT. The CDR3 loop spans 15 amino acids. Profiled with immunoSEQ multiplex PCR; TCRdb holds only in-frame clones, not every one. Of 100,000 to 150,000 clones listed, around 85% were seen once; the top ten hold around 3.2%. Sequencing used peripheral blood. The V and J genes are TRBV6-1 and TRBJ1-1; D is unclear. This receptor was taken from a woman older than 75 with COVID-19, enrolled during active disease. The CDR3 nucleotides read TGTGCCAGCAGTGAAATTGGTCGAGGGAACACTGAAGCTTTCTTT. Translated, it gives CASSEIGRGNTEAFF.